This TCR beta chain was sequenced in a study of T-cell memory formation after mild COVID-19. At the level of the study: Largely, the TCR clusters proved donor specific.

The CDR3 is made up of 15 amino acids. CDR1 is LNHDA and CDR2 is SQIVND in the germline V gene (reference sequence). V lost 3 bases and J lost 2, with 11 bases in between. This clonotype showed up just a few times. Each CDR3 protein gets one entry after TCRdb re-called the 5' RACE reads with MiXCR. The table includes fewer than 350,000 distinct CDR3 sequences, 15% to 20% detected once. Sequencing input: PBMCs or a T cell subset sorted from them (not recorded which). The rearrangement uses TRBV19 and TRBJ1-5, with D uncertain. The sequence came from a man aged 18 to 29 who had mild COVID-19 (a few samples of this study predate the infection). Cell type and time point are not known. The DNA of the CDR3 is TGTGCCAGTAGTATCGCGGCGGTGGGCAATCAGCCCCAGCATTTT. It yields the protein CASSIAAVGNQPQHF.